This entry lists 21 T cell receptor beta chains sequenced from one sample in a study of post-analysis software for immune sequencing data. Whole-study results and caveats: Comparison of patients with controls showed five or six TRBV segments more frequent in patients, TRBV5-6, TRBV5-1 and TRBV20-1 among them.

Their antigens remain unidentified. Libraries were made from TCR beta cDNA, and they carried unique molecular identifiers. TCRdb re-derived calls from the PCR reads in MiXCR, one entry per CDR3 protein. The sample includes roughly 410,000 distinct CDR3 sequences, roughly 35% of them seen just once. The sample was blood. All receptors derive from a girl aged 10-17 years with multiple sclerosis.

The sample holds many counts of this clonotype. The chain joins TRBV6-6 to TRBJ1-2; D might be TRBD1 (5 bases). The CDR3 has 15 residues. Germline V gene sequence: CDR1 MNHNY, CDR2 SVGAGI (reference sequence). V shed 6 bases and J shed 6 bases, with 20 bases lying between them. CDR3 bases: TGTGCCAGCAGCGATGTCGGACAATCTCCGAATGGCTACACCTTC. This codes for CASSDVGQSPNGYTF.

This chain uses TRBV7-3 with TRBJ2-1; 7 nucleotides align to TRBD1. Trimming at V came to 6 bases and at J to 4 bases, leaving 9 bases not matched to a gene. This CDR3 is built from 15 residues. Germline assignment: CDR1 SGHTA and CDR2 FQGTGA. The CDR3 sequence: CASSPGTVPYNEQFF. The CDR3 nucleotides are TGTGCCAGCAGTCCCGGGACAGTACCTTACAATGAGCAGTTCTTC.

In its sample, this clonotype was seen a few times. The chain links TRBV6-5 to TRBJ2-3, with 8 bases aligning to TRBD2. Germline V gives CDR1 MNHEY, CDR2 SVGAGI. V was clipped by 7 bases and J by 5 bases; unmatched bases: 14. The CDR3 loop spans 16 amino acids. CDR3 residues: CASIGAGGPAGDTQYF. The CDR3 bases are TGTGCCAGCATAGGCGCGGGGGGTCCAGCAGGAGATACGCAGTATTTT.

The chain has TRBV20-1 and TRBJ2-1; 12 bases fit TRBD2. Germline CDR1 reads DFQATT; CDR2 reads SNEGSKA (reference sequence). The CDR3 has 16 amino acids. The ends lost 3 bases at V and 2 bases at J; junction bases unmatched: 5. The DNA for the CDR3 is TGCAGTGCTAGGGCTAGCGGGGGGGCCGCCTACAATGAGCAGTTCTTC. Protein product: CSARASGGAAYNEQFF.

CDR3 in amino acids: CASSLRGQGIDTQYF. CDR3 nucleotides: TGCGCCAGCAGCCTACGCGGACAGGGTATAGATACGCAGTATTTT. This chain links TRBV4-1 with TRBJ2-3; 8 bases line up with TRBD1. Germline-derived CDR1 and CDR2 are MGHRA and YSYEKL. Trimming cost V 4 bases and J 5 bases; bases outside gene matches: 8. This CDR3 has 15 residues.

The chain employs TRBV25-1 and TRBJ1-1; D is unclear. The CDR3 spans 13 residues. V lost 4 bases to trimming and J lost 3 bases, with 9 bases between them. CDR1 is MGHDK and CDR2 is SYGVNS in the germline V gene. In nucleotides, the CDR3 is TGTGCCAGCAGTGTATCCTCTGACACTGAAGCTTTCTTT. Translating gives CASSVSSDTEAFF. Full variable domain (rest looked up from reference TRBV25-1 and TRBJ1-1): EADIYQTPRYLVIGTGKKITLECSQTMGHDKMYWYQQDPGMELHLIHYSYGVNSTEKGDLSSESTVSRIRTEHFPLTLESARPSHTSQYLCASSVSSDTEAFFGQGTRLTVV.

This clonotype was seen a few times. The chain has TRBV11-2 and TRBJ2-1; no clear D gene. The ends were cut back, 0 bases at V and 6 bases at J, with 6 bases in the middle. Per the germline V gene, CDR1 is SGHAT and CDR2 is FQNNGV. The CDR3 runs 13 residues. The CDR3 nucleotides are TGTGCCAGCAGCTTAGAACCGGCCAATGAGCAGTTCTTC. Translation gives CASSLEPANEQFF.

Notes on this clonotype: A much bigger clone sits one base away, suggesting this may be a read error. V is TRBV9 and J is TRBJ2-7; a possible D gene is TRBD1 (6 bases). The CDR3 sequence is 14 residues long. V shed 3 bases and J shed 0 bases, with 10 bases lying between them. Germline loops: CDR1 SGDLS, CDR2 YYNGEE. CDR3 nucleotide sequence: TGTGCCAGCAGCGGAGGGGGTAGCTCCTACGAGCAGTACTTC. This gives the protein CASSGGGSSYEQYF.

This clonotype was seen just once. The chain links TRBV9 to TRBJ1-2, with 8 bases fitting TRBD1. This CDR3 is built from 15 residues. The junction had 5 bases not matched to a gene; V was cut back by 0 bases and J by 4 bases. Germline CDR1 SGDLS, CDR2 YYNGEE. In DNA form, the CDR3 reads TGTGCCAGCAGCGTAGGAGGGACAGGAAGCTATGGCTACACCTTC. Translating it yields CASSVGGTGSYGYTF.

This clonotype was counted between two and nine times. V and J are TRBV29-1 and TRBJ2-7, with 9 bases matching TRBD1. Germline trimming cut 7 bases from V and 0 bases from J; bases unmatched to any gene: 16. Germline-derived CDR1 and CDR2 are SQVTM and ANQGSEA. The CDR3 has 17 residues. DNA for the CDR3: TGCAGCGCAACGGGACAGGGAAAAGGGAAGGGCTCCTACGAGCAGTACTTC. Its protein product is CSATGQGKGKGSYEQYF.

This clonotype occurred a few times. J is TRBJ2-7 and V is TRBV29-1; 12 bases line up with TRBD2. Germline V gene sequence: CDR1 SQVTM, CDR2 ANQGSEA. Trimming removed 5 bases from V and 3 bases from J; junction bases left unmatched: 2. The CDR3 has 13 residues. Here the CDR3 reads CSVKTSGGYEQYF. The CDR3 DNA reads TGCAGCGTTAAGACTAGCGGGGGCTACGAGCAGTACTTC.

This chain links TRBV4-1 with TRBJ2-3, with D perhaps TRBD2 (5 bases). Germline V gives CDR1 MGHRA, CDR2 YSYEKL. The CDR3 has 13 residues. The ends were cut back, 1 base at V and 8 bases at J, with 10 bases in the middle. The CDR3 nucleotides are TGCGCCAGCAGCCAAGCTCTAGCTCCTACGCAGTATTTT. Protein: CASSQALAPTQYF.

The chain uses TRBV5-1 and TRBJ2-1; D is perhaps TRBD1 or TRBD2 (5 bases each). The CDR3 is 16 amino acids. Trimming took 0 bases from V and 2 from J, leaving 12 bases between them. Germline-derived CDR1 and CDR2 are SGHRS and YFSETQ. CDR3 amino acids: CASSLAEGNPYNEQFF. CDR3 coding DNA: TGCGCCAGCAGCTTGGCCGAGGGGAACCCCTACAATGAGCAGTTCTTC.

The chain recombines TRBV7-3 with TRBJ2-7; D assignment may be TRBD1 or TRBD2 (7 bases each). The J call is in doubt because the DNA end fits TRBJ2-5 better. CDR1 is SGHTA and CDR2 is FQGTGA in the germline V gene. This CDR3 region has 14 residues. The CDR3 is CASSPQGGPETQYF. The CDR3 bases are TGTGCCAGCAGTCCTCAGGGGGGGCCAGAGACCCAGTACTTC.

V and J are TRBV7-9 and TRBJ1-2; 8 bases map to TRBD1. The germline CDR1 and CDR2 sequences are SEHNR and FQNEAQ (reference sequence). J gave up 4 bases and V 5 bases, and 9 bases lay outside the gene matches. The CDR3 extends over 15 amino acids. The CDR3 region is CASSPTGQGLYGYTF. CDR3 bases: TGTGCCAGCAGCCCAACCGGACAGGGCCTCTATGGCTACACCTTC.

This clonotype was counted between two and nine times. The chain combines TRBV7-3 with TRBJ2-3; D is perhaps TRBD2 (6 bases). The CDR3 contains 15 residues. Trimming removed 5 bases at V and 5 bases at J, with 17 bases between. The germline V gene has CDR1 SGHTA and CDR2 FQGTGA. The CDR3 region has the DNA TGTGCCAGCAGCCTCGGGGGACTTTCGCTAGATACGCAGTATTTT. It is translated as CASSLGGLSLDTQYF.

CDR3 bases: TGTGCCAGCAGTGGTCAGGGCGGTGAGCAGTTCTTC. It codes for CASSGQGGEQFF. The gene calls are TRBV2 and TRBJ2-1; tentative D call: TRBD1 (5 bases). Germline V CDR1 and CDR2: SNHLY, FYNNEI. CDR3 size: 12 residues. Trimming removed 4 bases at V and 9 bases at J, with 10 bases between.

In its sample, this clonotype was seen a few times. The rearrangement links TRBV20-1 to TRBJ1-1, with D hard to call. V gave up 1 base and J gave up 6 bases, with 15 bases separating them. Germline V gene lookup returns CDR1 DFQATT and CDR2 SNEGSKA (reference sequence). This CDR3 region has 14 residues. CDR3 loop: CSARVITSRSEAFF. CDR3 DNA: TGCAGTGCTAGAGTGATTACATCCCGCTCTGAAGCTTTCTTT.

About this clonotype: A read error may explain this, as a much larger clone is one base away. This chain joins TRBV5-1 and TRBJ2-7, with TRBD1 identical over 9 bases. The length of the CDR3 is 15 residues. The junction had 5 bases not matched to a gene; V was cut back by 3 bases and J by 1 base. Germline V gene sequence: CDR1 SGHRS, CDR2 YFSETQ. CDR3 protein: CASSWGQGVSYEQYV. The CDR3 DNA follows: TGCGCCAGCAGCTGGGGACAGGGAGTTTCCTACGAGCAGTACGTC.

This clonotype has a handful of counts. A read error may produce the germline difference seen at one junction end. The chain couples TRBV6-5 to TRBJ2-2; the D gene could be TRBD1 or TRBD2 (5 bases each). CDR1 and CDR2 from the germline V gene are MNHEY and SVGAGI. The CDR3 runs to 17 residues. The CDR3 protein is CASSYYAGIMVTGERFF. The CDR3 DNA sequence: TGTGCCAGCAGTTACTACGCAGGGATTATGGTCACCGGGGAGCGGTTTTTT.

This sequence joins TRBV3-1 and TRBJ2-5, with TRBD1 matching 8 bases. The end of the DNA aligns better with TRBJ2-7, so the J call may be wrong. The CDR3 length is 12 residues. Germline V gene sequence: CDR1 LGHDT, CDR2 YNNKEL (reference sequence). In nucleotides, the CDR3 is TGTGCCAGCAGCTACGGACAGGGCGAGCAGTACTTC. As protein: CASSYGQGEQYF.